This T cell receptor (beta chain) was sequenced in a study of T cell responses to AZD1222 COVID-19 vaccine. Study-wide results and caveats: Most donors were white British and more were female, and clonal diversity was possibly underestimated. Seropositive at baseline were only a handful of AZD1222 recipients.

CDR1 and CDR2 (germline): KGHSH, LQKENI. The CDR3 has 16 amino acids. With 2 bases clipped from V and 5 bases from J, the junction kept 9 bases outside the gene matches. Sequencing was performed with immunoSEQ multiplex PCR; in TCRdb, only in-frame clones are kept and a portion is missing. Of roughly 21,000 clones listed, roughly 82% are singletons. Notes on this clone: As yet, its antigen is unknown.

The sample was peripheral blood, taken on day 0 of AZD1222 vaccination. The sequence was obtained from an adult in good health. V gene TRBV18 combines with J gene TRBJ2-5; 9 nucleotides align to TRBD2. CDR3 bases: TGTGCCAGCTCACCAGGACCGGGACTAGCTTGGGAGACCCAGTACTTC. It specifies CASSPGPGLAWETQYF.